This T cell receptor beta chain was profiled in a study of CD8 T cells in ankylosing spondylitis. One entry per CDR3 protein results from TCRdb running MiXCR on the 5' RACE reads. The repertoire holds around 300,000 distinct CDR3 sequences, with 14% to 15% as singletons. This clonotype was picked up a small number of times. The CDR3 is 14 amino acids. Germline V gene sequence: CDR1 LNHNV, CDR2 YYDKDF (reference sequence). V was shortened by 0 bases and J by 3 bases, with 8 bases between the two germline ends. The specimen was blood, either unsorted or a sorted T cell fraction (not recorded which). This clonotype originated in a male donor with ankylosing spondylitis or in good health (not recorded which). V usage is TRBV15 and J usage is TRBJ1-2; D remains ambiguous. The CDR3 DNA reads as TGTGCCACCAGCAGAGAGAAGACTCACTATGGCTACACCTTC. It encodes CATSREKTHYGYTF.